Below are 5 T cell receptor beta chains sequenced from a single sample in a study of OX40 agonist ivuxolimab in advanced cancers. Generated by immunoSEQ multiplex PCR, the TCRdb table keeps only in-frame clones and is missing some. Of under 25,000 clones in the sample, roughly 80% were seen once. Sequenced here: CD4+ or CD8+ T cells sorted from blood, sampled in a trial of the OX40 agonist ivuxolimab. The receptors come from an adult with an advanced solid tumor such as melanoma, head and neck, liver or kidney cancer.

This chain connects TRBV25-1 to TRBJ1-1, with D unclear. This CDR3 spans 13 amino acids. Germline loops: CDR1 MGHDK, CDR2 SYGVNS. Trimming removed 5 bases from V and 3 bases from J, with 10 bases in between. This CDR3 is CASSMTDYTEAFF. CDR3 nucleotides: TGTGCCAGCAGTATGACGGATTACACTGAAGCTTTCTTT.

The J gene is TRBJ2-5, the V gene TRBV11-2, with 13 nucleotides matching TRBD2. The DNA end favors TRBJ2-7, so the J call may be wrong. The CDR3 runs 15 residues. CDR1 and CDR2 (germline): SGHAT, FQNNGV. CDR3 in amino acids: CASSPGTSGESEQYF. The CDR3 DNA reads TGTGCCAGCAGCCCCGGGACTAGCGGGGAAAGCGAGCAGTACTTC.

V gene TRBV19 combines with J gene TRBJ1-5; the D is unclear. Between the trimmed V and J ends, which lost 9 bases and 0 bases, there was a span of 12 bases. The V gene's germline CDR1 is LNHDA and CDR2 SQIVND (reference sequence). The length of the CDR3 is 14 residues. The CDR3 nucleotides read TGTGCCAGCACCCACTGGGATAGCAATCAGCCCCAGCATTTT. Its protein is CASTHWDSNQPQHF. The full variable domain, with the rest looked up from reference TRBV19 and TRBJ1-5, is DGGITQSPKYLFRKEGQNVTLSCEQNLNHDAMYWYRQDPGQGLRLIYYSQIVNDFQKGDIAEGYSVSREKKESFPLTVTSAQKNPTAFYLCASTHWDSNQPQHFGDGTRLSIL.

The chain has TRBV7-9 and TRBJ1-1; no clear D. There are 12 residues in the CDR3. Germline CDR1 reads SEHNR; CDR2 reads FQNEAQ (reference sequence). Between the trimmed V and J ends, which lost 0 bases and 7 bases, there was a span of 6 bases. CDR3 coding DNA: TGTGCCAGCAGCTTAGCTGGGGATGAAGCTTTCTTT. Translating gives CASSLAGDEAFF.

The rearrangement joins TRBV6-1 to TRBJ2-3; D remains ambiguous. The CDR3 runs 14 residues. The germline V gene encodes CDR1 MNHNS and CDR2 SASEGT. Trimming shortened V by 4 bases and J by 0 bases, and 8 bases separated the two germline ends. CDR3 sequence reads: CASSVRISTDTQYF. For the CDR3, the DNA is TGTGCCAGCAGTGTCAGAATTAGCACAGATACGCAGTATTTT.